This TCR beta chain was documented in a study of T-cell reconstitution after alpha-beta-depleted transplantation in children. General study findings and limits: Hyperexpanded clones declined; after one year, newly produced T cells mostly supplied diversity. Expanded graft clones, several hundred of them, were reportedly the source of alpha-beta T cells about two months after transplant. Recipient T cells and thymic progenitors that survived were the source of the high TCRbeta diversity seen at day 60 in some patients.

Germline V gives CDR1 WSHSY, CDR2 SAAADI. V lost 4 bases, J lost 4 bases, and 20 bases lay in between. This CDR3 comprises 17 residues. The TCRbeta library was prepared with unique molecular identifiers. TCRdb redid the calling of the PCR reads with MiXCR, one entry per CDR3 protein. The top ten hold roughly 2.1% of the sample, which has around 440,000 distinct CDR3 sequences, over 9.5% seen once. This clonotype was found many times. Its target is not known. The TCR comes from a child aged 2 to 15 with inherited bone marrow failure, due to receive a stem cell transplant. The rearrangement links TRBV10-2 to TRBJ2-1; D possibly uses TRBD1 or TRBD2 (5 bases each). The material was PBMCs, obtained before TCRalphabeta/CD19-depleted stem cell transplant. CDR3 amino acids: CASSVQGRGSGYNEQFF. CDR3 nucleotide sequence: TGCGCCAGCAGTGTTCAGGGTCGAGGGAGTGGGTACAATGAGCAGTTCTTC.